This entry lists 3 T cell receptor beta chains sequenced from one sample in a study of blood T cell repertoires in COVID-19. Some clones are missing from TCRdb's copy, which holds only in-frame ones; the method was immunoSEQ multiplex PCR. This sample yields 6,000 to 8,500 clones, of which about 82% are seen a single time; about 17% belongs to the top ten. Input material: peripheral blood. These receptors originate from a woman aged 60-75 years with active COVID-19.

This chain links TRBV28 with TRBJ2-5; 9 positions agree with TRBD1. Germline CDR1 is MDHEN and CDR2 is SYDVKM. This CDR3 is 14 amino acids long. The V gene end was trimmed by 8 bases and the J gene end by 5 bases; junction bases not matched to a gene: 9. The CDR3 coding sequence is TGTGCCAGCGAAACAGGGGGCGCAGGGGAGACCCAGTACTTC. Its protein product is CASETGGAGETQYF.

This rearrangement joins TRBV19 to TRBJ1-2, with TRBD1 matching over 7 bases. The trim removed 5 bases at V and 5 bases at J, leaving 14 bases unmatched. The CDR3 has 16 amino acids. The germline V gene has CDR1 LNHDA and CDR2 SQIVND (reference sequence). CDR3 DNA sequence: TGTGCCAGTAGTCCCGGACAGGCGAACTTCCTATATGGCTACACCTTC. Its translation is CASSPGQANFLYGYTF.

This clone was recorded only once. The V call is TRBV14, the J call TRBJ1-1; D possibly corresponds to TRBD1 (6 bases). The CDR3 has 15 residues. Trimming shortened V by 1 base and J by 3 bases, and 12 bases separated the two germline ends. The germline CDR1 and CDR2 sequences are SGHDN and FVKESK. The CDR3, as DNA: TGTGCCAGCAGCCAAGCAGGGGTCGGGTACACTGAAGCTTTCTTT. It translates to CASSQAGVGYTEAFF.